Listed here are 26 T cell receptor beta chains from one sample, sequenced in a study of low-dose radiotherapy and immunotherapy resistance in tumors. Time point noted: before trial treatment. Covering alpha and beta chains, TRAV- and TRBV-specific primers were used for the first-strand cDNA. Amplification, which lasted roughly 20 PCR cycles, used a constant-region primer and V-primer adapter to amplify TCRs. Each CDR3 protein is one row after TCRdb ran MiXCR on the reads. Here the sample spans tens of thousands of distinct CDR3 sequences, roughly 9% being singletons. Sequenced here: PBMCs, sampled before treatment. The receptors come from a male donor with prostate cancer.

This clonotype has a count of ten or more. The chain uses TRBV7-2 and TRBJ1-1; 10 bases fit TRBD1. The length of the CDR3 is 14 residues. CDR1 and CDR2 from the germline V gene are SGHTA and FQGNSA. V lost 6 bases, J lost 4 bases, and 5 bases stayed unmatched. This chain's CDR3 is CASSPDRGTTEAFF. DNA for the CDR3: TGTGCCAGCAGTCCGGACAGGGGGACCACTGAAGCTTTCTTT.

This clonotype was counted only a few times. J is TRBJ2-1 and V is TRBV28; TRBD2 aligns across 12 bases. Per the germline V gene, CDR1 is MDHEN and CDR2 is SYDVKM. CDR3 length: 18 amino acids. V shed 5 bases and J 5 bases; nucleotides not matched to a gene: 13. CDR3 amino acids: CASSIQTSGRLPNNEQFF. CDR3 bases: TGTGCCAGCAGTATACAGACTAGCGGGAGACTGCCTAACAATGAGCAGTTCTTC.

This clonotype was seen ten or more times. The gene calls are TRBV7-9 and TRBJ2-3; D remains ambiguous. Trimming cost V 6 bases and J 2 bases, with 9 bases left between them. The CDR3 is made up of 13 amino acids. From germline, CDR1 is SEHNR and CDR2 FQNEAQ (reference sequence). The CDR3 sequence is CASSPLYTDTQYF. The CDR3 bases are TGTGCCAGCAGTCCTTTATACACAGATACGCAGTATTTT.

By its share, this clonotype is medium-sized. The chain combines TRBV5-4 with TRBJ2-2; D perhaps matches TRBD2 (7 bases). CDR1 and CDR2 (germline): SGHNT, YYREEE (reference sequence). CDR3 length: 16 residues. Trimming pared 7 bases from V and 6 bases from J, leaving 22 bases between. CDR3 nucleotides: TGTGCCAGCCAACAGGGAACAAGCGGGATAGCCGGGGAGCTGTTTTTT. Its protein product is CASQQGTSGIAGELFF.

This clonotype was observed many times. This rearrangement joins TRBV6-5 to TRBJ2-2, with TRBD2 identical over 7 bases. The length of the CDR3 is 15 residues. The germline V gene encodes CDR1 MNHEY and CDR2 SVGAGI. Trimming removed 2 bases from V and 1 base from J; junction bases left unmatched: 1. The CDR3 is CASSYASGNTGELFF. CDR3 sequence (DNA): TGTGCCAGCAGTTACGCTAGCGGGAACACCGGGGAGCTGTTTTTT.

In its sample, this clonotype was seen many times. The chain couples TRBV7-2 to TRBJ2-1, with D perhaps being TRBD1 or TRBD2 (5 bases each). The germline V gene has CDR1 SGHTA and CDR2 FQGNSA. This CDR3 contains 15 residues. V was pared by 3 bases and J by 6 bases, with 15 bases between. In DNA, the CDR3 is TGTGCCAGCAGCTTGGGACCTGGCACCGGCAATGAGCAGTTCTTC. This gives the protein CASSLGPGTGNEQFF.

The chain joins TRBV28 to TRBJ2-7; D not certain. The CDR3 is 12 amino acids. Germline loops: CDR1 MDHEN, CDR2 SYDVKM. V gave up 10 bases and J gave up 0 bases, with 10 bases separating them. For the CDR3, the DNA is TGTGCCACAGACCGGAACTCCTACGAGCAGTACTTC. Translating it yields CATDRNSYEQYF. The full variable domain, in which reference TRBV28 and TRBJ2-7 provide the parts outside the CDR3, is DVKVTQSSRYLVKRTGEKVFLECVQDMDHENMFWYRQDPGLGLRLIYFSYDVKMKEKGDIPEGYSVSREKKERFSLILESASTNQTSMYLCATDRNSYEQYFGPGTRLTVT.

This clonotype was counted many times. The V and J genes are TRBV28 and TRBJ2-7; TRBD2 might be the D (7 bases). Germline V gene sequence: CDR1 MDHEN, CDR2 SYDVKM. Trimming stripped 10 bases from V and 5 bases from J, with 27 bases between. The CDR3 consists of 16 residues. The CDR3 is CATSGASGLGAHEQYF. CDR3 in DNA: TGTGCCACCTCAGGGGCTAGCGGCCTCGGCGCCCACGAGCAGTACTTC.

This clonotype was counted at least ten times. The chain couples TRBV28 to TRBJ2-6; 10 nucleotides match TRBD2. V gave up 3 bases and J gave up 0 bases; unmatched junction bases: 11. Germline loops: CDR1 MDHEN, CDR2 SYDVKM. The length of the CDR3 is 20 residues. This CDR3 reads CASSFSWTSGTHSGANVLTF. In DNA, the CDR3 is TGTGCCAGCAGTTTCTCTTGGACTAGCGGTACCCACTCTGGGGCCAACGTCCTGACTTTC.

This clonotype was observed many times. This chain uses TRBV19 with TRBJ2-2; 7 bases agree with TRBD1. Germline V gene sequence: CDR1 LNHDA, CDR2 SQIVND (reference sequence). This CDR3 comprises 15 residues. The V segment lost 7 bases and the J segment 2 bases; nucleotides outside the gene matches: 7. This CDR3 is CASKLRGRNTGELFF. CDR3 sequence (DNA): TGTGCCAGTAAATTAAGGGGGCGCAACACCGGGGAGCTGTTTTTT.

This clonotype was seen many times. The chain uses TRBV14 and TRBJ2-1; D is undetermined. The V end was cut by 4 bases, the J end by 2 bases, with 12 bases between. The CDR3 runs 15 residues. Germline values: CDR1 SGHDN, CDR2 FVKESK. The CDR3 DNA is TGTGCCAGCAGCCGAGATAGCTCCACCTACAATGAGCAGTTCTTC. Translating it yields CASSRDSSTYNEQFF.

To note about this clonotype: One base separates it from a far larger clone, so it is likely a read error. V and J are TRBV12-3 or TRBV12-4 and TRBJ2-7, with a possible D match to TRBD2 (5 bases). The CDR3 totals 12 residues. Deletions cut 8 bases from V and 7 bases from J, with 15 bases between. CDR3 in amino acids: CASGRAWNEQYF. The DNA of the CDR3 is TGTGCCAGCGGGCGGGCCTGGAATGAGCAGTACTTC.

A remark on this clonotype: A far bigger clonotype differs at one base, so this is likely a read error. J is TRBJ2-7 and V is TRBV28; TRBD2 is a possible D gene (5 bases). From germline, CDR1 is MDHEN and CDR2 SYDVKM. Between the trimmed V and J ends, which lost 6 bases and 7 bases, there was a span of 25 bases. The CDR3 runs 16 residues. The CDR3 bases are TGTGCCAGCAGCGGGATGGTGGGCGCAAGGTACAATGAGCAGTACTTC. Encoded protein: CASSGMVGARYNEQYF.

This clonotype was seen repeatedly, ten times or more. The CDR3 sequence: CAISVDRGRGEQYF. The CDR3 DNA follows: TGTGCCATCAGTGTAGACAGGGGGCGCGGCGAGCAGTACTTC. The chain couples TRBV10-3 to TRBJ2-7; 10 bases map to TRBD1. Trimming at V came to 4 bases and at J to 6 bases, leaving 6 bases not matched to a gene. This CDR3 comprises 14 residues. Germline lookup yields CDR1 ENHRY and CDR2 SYGVKD.

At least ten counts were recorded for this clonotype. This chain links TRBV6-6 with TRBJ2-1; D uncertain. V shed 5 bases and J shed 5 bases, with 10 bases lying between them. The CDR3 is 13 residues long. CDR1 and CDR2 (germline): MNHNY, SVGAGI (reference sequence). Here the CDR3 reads CASSDGRNNEQFF. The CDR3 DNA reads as TGTGCCAGCAGTGATGGCAGAAACAATGAGCAGTTCTTC.

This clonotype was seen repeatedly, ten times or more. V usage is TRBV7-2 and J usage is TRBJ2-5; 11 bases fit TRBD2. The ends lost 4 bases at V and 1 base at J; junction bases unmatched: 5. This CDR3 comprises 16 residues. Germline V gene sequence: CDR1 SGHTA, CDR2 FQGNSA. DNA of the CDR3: TGTGCCAGCAGCTGGACTAGCGGGTCGGCCCAAGAGACCCAGTACTTC. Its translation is CASSWTSGSAQETQYF.

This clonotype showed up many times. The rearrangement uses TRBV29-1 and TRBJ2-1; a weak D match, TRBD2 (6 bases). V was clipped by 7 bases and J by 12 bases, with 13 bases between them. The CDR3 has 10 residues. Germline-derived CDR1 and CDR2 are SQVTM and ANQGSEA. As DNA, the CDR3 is TGCAGCGCCAGGGACTCAATGCAGTTCTTC. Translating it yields CSARDSMQFF.

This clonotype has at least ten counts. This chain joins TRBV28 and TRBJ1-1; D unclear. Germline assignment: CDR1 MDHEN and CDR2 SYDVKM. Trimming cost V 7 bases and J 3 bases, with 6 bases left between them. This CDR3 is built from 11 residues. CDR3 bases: TGTGCCAGCACCTACTACACTGAAGCTTTCTTT. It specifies CASTYYTEAFF.

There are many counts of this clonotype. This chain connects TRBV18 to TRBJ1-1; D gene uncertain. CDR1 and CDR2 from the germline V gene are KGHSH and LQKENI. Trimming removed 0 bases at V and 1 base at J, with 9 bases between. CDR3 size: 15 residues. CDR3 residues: CASSPPLSKNTEAFF. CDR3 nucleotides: TGTGCCAGCTCACCACCGCTTTCGAAGAACACTGAAGCTTTCTTT.

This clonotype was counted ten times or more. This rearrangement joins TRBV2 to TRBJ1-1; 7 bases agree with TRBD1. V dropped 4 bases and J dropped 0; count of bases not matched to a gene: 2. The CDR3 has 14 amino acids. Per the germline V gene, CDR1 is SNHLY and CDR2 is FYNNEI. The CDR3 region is CASSADRVNTEAFF. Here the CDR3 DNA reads TGTGCCAGCAGTGCCGACAGGGTGAACACTGAAGCTTTCTTT.

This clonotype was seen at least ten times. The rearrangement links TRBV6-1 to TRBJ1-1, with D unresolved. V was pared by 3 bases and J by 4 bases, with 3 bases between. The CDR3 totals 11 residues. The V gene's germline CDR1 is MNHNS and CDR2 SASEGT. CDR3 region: CASSDTTEAFF. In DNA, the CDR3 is TGTGCCAGCAGTGACACCACTGAAGCTTTCTTT.

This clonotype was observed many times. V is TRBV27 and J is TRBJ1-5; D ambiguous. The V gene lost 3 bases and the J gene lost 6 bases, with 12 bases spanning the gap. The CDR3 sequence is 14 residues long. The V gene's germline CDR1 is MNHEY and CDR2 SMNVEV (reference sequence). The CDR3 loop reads CASSFEGRSQPQHF. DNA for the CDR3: TGTGCCAGCAGTTTCGAGGGAAGGAGTCAGCCCCAGCATTTT.

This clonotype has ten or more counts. The CDR3 DNA reads TGCAGTGCTAGAGATCTCAGCGGAGTTAGCGGGAGGGCCAGCTCCTACGAGCAGTACTTC. Translation gives CSARDLSGVSGRASSYEQYF. The chain uses TRBV20-1 and TRBJ2-7; the match to TRBD2 covers 11 bases. Losses at the gene ends were 0 bases for V and 0 bases for J; bases not matched to a gene: 16. Germline V gene lookup returns CDR1 DFQATT and CDR2 SNEGSKA (reference sequence). This CDR3 spans 20 amino acids.

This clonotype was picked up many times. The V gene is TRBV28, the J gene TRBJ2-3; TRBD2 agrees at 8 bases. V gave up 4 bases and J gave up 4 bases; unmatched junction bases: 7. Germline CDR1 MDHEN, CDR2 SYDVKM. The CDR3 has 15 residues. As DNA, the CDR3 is TGTGCCAGCAGTTCGGGGGGGGTTTCCTCAGATACGCAGTATTTT. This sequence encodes CASSSGGVSSDTQYF.

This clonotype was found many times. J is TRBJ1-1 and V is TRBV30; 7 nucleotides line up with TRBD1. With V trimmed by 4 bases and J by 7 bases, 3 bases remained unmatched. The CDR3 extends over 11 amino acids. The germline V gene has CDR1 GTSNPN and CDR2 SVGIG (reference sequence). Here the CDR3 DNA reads TGTGCCTGGAAGACAGGGCTTGAAGCTTTCTTT. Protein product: CAWKTGLEAFF. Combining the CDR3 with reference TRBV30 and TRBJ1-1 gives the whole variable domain SQTIHQWPATLVQPVGSPLSLECTVEGTSNPNLYWYRQAAGRGLQLLFYSVGIGQISSEVPQNLSASRPQDRQFILSSKKLLLSDSGFYLCAWKTGLEAFFGQGTRLTVV.

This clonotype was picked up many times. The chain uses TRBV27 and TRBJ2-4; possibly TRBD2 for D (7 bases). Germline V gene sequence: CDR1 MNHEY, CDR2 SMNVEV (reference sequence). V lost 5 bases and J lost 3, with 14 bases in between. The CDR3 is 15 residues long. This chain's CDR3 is CASSPGLGGKNIQYF. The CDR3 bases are TGTGCCAGCAGTCCCGGACTAGGGGGCAAAAACATTCAGTACTTC.